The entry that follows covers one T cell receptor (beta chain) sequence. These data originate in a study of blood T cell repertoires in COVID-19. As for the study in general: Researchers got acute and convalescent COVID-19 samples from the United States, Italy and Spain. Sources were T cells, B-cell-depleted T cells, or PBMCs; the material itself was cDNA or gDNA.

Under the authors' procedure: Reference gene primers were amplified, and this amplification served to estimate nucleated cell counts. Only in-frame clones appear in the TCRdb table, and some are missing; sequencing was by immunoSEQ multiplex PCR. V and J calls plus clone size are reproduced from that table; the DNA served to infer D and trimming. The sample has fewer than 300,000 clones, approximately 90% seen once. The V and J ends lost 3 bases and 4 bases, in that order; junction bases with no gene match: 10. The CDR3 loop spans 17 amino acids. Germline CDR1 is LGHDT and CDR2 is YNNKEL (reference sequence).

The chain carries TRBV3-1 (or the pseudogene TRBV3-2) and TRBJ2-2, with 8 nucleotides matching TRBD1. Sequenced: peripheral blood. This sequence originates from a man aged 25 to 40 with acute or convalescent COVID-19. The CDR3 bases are TGTGCCAGCAGCCATGGGTTTGGACAGGGAGGCACCGGGGAGCTGTTTTTT. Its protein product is CASSHGFGQGGTGELFF.